This entry lists 29 T cell receptor beta chains sequenced from one sample in a study of blood T cell repertoires in COVID-19. TCRdb keeps only in-frame clones here, not all; method: immunoSEQ multiplex PCR. The top ten clones hold around 5% of a sample with roughly 240,000 clones, roughly four fifths of them seen once. Sequencing input: peripheral blood. The receptors come from a woman between 65 and 79 years old with acute or convalescent COVID-19.

V gene TRBV2 combines with J gene TRBJ1-6, with 7 bases aligning to TRBD1. This CDR3 comprises 13 residues. Germline V lookup: CDR1 SNHLY, CDR2 FYNNEI. V shed 7 bases, J shed 7 bases, and the junction held 4 bases outside the gene matches. DNA of the CDR3: TGTGCCAGCACCCAGACAGGGAATTCACCCCTCCACTTT. This codes for CASTQTGNSPLHF.

The gene calls are TRBV5-1 and TRBJ2-1, with D tentatively TRBD2 (6 bases). The CDR3 runs to 15 residues. V lost 5 bases and J 6 bases, leaving 18 bases between the germline ends. CDR1 and CDR2 from the germline V gene are SGHRS and YFSETQ. The CDR3 reads CASRGDGGQSNEQFF. CDR3 coding DNA: TGCGCCAGCAGAGGGGACGGGGGTCAAAGCAATGAGCAGTTCTTC.

The table lists this clone with a count of one. This chain uses TRBV4-3 with TRBJ2-3, with D tentatively TRBD2 (7 bases). CDR3 size: 17 residues. V shed 2 bases and J shed 2 bases, with 17 bases lying between them. Germline CDR1 reads LGHNA; CDR2 reads YSLEER. The DNA of the CDR3 is TGCGCCAGCAGCCAATCGAAGGGGGGGGACGTCACAGATACGCAGTATTTT. This gives the protein CASSQSKGGDVTDTQYF.

This clone was counted between two and nine times. The chain has TRBV2 and TRBJ1-2; possibly TRBD1 for D (5 bases). The CDR3 extends over 14 amino acids. Trimming pared 4 bases from V and 4 bases from J, leaving 13 bases between. Germline V gene data show CDR1 as SNHLY and CDR2 as FYNNEI. Here the CDR3 reads CASSVVVGAYGYTF. CDR3 bases: TGTGCCAGCAGTGTAGTTGTTGGGGCCTATGGCTACACCTTC.

The chain is built from TRBV5-1 and TRBJ1-1; a possible D gene is TRBD1 (6 bases). The CDR3 covers 15 residues. V lost 4 bases and J 0 bases, leaving 13 bases between the germline ends. Germline CDR1 and CDR2: SGHRS and YFSETQ. CDR3 bases: TGCGCCAGCAGCCTACAGGGACTAATGAACACTGAAGCTTTCTTT. Encoded protein: CASSLQGLMNTEAFF. The variable domain in full, with the rest retrieved from reference TRBV5-1 and TRBJ1-1, is KAGVTQTPRYLIKTRGQQVTLSCSPISGHRSVSWYQQTPGQGLQFLFEYFSETQRNKGNFPGRFSGRQFSNSRSEMNVSTLELGDSALYLCASSLQGLMNTEAFFGQGTRLTVV.

The rearrangement uses TRBV15 and TRBJ1-4; no reliable D call. This CDR3 comprises 15 residues. Trimming took 3 bases from V and 0 from J, leaving 8 bases between them. From germline, CDR1 is LNHNV and CDR2 YYDKDF (reference sequence). CDR3 sequence: CATSREIATNEKLFF. In DNA form, the CDR3 reads TGTGCCACCAGCAGGGAGATCGCAACTAATGAAAAACTGTTTTTT.

The CDR3 reads CASSRAGGSYEQYF. CDR3 coding DNA: TGTGCCAGTAGTAGAGCGGGGGGGTCCTACGAGCAGTACTTC. The chain recombines TRBV19 with TRBJ2-7, with 10 bases identical to TRBD2. Germline V gene sequence: CDR1 LNHDA, CDR2 SQIVND (reference sequence). V gave up 4 bases and J gave up 1 base; unmatched junction bases: 1. The CDR3 has 14 amino acids.

This clone has only a few counts. This rearrangement joins TRBV5-6 to TRBJ1-5, with 9 positions matching TRBD1. Unmatched junction bases numbered 8, after V lost 6 bases and J lost 4 bases. CDR1 is SGHDT and CDR2 is YYEEEE in the germline V gene. This CDR3 spans 15 amino acids. The CDR3 sequence is CASTQTGTGNQPQHF. DNA of the CDR3: TGTGCCAGCACCCAAACTGGGACAGGGAATCAGCCCCAGCATTTT.

The rearrangement links TRBV18 to TRBJ2-6, with 7 bases aligning to TRBD2. J was trimmed by 2 bases and V by 3 bases; bases with no gene match: 4. The length of the CDR3 is 16 residues. Germline loops: CDR1 KGHSH, CDR2 LQKENI. CDR3 loop: CASSPAGTTGANVLTF. In DNA form, the CDR3 reads TGTGCCAGCTCACCGGCAGGGACTACTGGGGCCAACGTCCTGACTTTC.

The J gene is TRBJ2-5, the V gene TRBV5-1; 8 bases line up with TRBD1. Germline V CDR1 and CDR2: SGHRS, YFSETQ. The V segment lost 5 bases and the J segment 4 bases; nucleotides outside the gene matches: 4. This CDR3 contains 13 residues. The DNA for the CDR3 is TGCGCCAGCAGAATGGGGACAGGAGAGACCCAGTACTTC. Its protein is CASRMGTGETQYF.

This chain joins TRBV7-2 and TRBJ2-5; TRBD1 matches 9 bases. J gave up 7 bases and V 5 bases, and 8 bases lay outside the gene matches. The CDR3 loop spans 14 amino acids. The germline gives CDR1 SGHTA, CDR2 FQGNSA. The CDR3 nucleotides read TGTGCCAGCAGCCCCGACAGGGGGGTGGGGACCCAGTACTTC. Its translation is CASSPDRGVGTQYF.

This chain joins TRBV4-3 and TRBJ2-3; D remains unclear. The germline V and J ends were trimmed by 0 bases and 0 bases, with 10 bases remaining between them. Germline CDR1 LGHNA, CDR2 YSLEER. CDR3 length: 16 amino acids. The chain's CDR3 is CASSQESPLSTDTQYF. The DNA of the CDR3 is TGCGCCAGCAGCCAAGAATCCCCTCTTAGCACAGATACGCAGTATTTT.

V usage is TRBV5-1 and J usage is TRBJ2-7, with a possible D match to TRBD1 (6 bases). CDR3 size: 14 residues. Per germline, CDR1 SGHRS and CDR2 YFSETQ. V was pared by 2 bases and J by 2 bases, with 11 bases between. CDR3 nucleotides: TGCGCCAGCAGCTTAGGGGGAATAACCTACGAGCAGTACTTC. Amino acid sequence: CASSLGGITYEQYF.

The sample holds one count of this clone. This chain joins TRBV11-2 and TRBJ2-2, with TRBD1 as a possible D gene (6 bases). CDR1 and CDR2 from the germline V gene are SGHAT and FQNNGV. Trimming cost V 5 bases and J 0 bases, with 13 bases left between them. The CDR3 is 16 residues long. CDR3 nucleotide sequence: TGTGCCAGCAGCCCAACCGGGACAACGAACACCGGGGAGCTGTTTTTT. As protein: CASSPTGTTNTGELFF.

The chain is built from TRBV3-1 (or the pseudogene TRBV3-2) and TRBJ2-1; 13 bases align to TRBD2. V was pared by 6 bases and J by 0 bases, with 8 bases of the junction left unmatched. The germline V gene has CDR1 LGHDT and CDR2 YNNKEL (reference sequence). The CDR3 is 18 residues long. CDR3 sequence (DNA): TGTGCCAGCAGTCGGACTAGCGGGGGTACCCCCTCCTACAATGAGCAGTTCTTC. Translation: CASSRTSGGTPSYNEQFF.

V is TRBV5-8 and J is TRBJ1-3; 8 positions agree with TRBD1. V trimming: 1 base; J trimming: 2 bases; junction bases outside the gene matches: 8. Germline assignment: CDR1 SGHTS and CDR2 YDEGEE. This CDR3 has 17 residues. The CDR3 sequence is CASSLFRGRSTGNTIYF. CDR3 nucleotides: TGTGCCAGCAGCTTGTTCAGGGGGCGCTCTACTGGAAACACCATATATTTT.

V gene TRBV19 combines with J gene TRBJ2-2; 11 bases align to TRBD2. The germline V gene encodes CDR1 LNHDA and CDR2 SQIVND (reference sequence). There are 17 residues in the CDR3. V shed 3 bases, J shed 1 base, and the junction held 4 bases outside the gene matches. This chain's CDR3 is CASSIFGLAGNTGELFF. Here the CDR3 DNA reads TGTGCCAGTAGTATCTTCGGACTAGCGGGGAACACCGGGGAGCTGTTTTTT. Full variable domain (remainder filled in from reference TRBV19 and TRBJ2-2): DGGITQSPKYLFRKEGQNVTLSCEQNLNHDAMYWYRQDPGQGLRLIYYSQIVNDFQKGDIAEGYSVSREKKESFPLTVTSAQKNPTAFYLCASSIFGLAGNTGELFFGEGSRLTVL.

The chain employs TRBV9 and TRBJ2-2; weak D call: TRBD1 (6 bases). Germline V gives CDR1 SGDLS, CDR2 YYNGEE. This CDR3 spans 18 amino acids. V was trimmed by 0 bases and J by 4 bases, leaving 19 bases between them. This CDR3 reads CASSVEQGRGRSTGELFF. CDR3 DNA: TGTGCCAGCAGCGTAGAACAGGGAAGAGGTCGGAGCACCGGGGAGCTGTTTTTT. Variable domain in full (rest from reference TRBV9 and TRBJ2-2): DSGVTQTPKHLITATGQRVTLRCSPRSGDLSVYWYQQSLDQGLQFLIQYYNGEERAKGNILERFSAQQFPDLHSELNLSSLELGDSALYFCASSVEQGRGRSTGELFFGEGSRLTVL.

This chain connects TRBV25-1 to TRBJ2-1, with D uncertain. This CDR3 is 17 amino acids long. The germline CDR1 and CDR2 sequences are MGHDK and SYGVNS. V dropped 1 base and J dropped 0 bases, with 13 bases sitting between them. The CDR3 DNA is TGTGCCAGCAGTGAATCCCTTTACACCAGCTCCTACAATGAGCAGTTCTTC. Translating gives CASSESLYTSSYNEQFF.

The chain combines TRBV7-2 with TRBJ1-6, with TRBD1 matching 9 bases. The J segment lost 10 bases and the V segment lost 0 bases, leaving 4 bases of the junction unmatched. This CDR3 comprises 15 residues. Germline V gene data show CDR1 as SGHTA and CDR2 as FQGNSA. The CDR3 region is CASSLAQGAGSPLHF. Here the CDR3 DNA reads TGTGCCAGCAGCTTAGCACAGGGGGCGGGATCACCCCTCCACTTT.

This clone was counted once. An end of the junction does not agree with germline; a read error may underlie this. This chain connects TRBV7-7 to TRBJ1-1; a possible D gene is TRBD1 (5 bases). CDR3 size: 15 residues. The germline gives CDR1 SSHAT, CDR2 FNYEAQ (reference sequence). CDR3 protein: CASSLSPDGGTEAFF. The CDR3 DNA reads TGTGCTAGCAGCTTATCCCCCGACGGGGGAACTGAAGCTTTCTTT.

This clone was counted only a few times. V gene TRBV29-1 combines with J gene TRBJ1-2; 8 bases are shared with TRBD1. The trim removed 6 bases at V and 8 bases at J, leaving 5 bases unmatched. Germline values: CDR1 SQVTM, CDR2 ANQGSEA. This CDR3 region has 11 residues. CDR3 in amino acids: CSVWTGRGYTF. CDR3 DNA: TGCAGCGTCTGGACAGGGAGGGGCTACACCTTC.

This chain uses TRBV30 with TRBJ1-3; D unresolved. The germline V and J ends were trimmed by 0 bases and 4 bases, with 4 bases remaining between them. Germline lookup yields CDR1 GTSNPN and CDR2 SVGIG (reference sequence). This CDR3 region has 12 residues. CDR3 DNA sequence: TGTGCCTGGAGTGTACAAGGAAACACCATATATTTT. Translating it yields CAWSVQGNTIYF.

The chain couples TRBV6-6 to TRBJ2-5, with 7 bases aligning to TRBD2. CDR1 and CDR2 (germline): MNHNY, SVGAGI (reference sequence). The V segment lost 2 bases and the J segment 4 bases; nucleotides outside the gene matches: 10. The CDR3 sequence is 16 residues long. The CDR3 DNA sequence: TGTGCCAGCAGTTACAGGGGAGCGGGGAGCCGAGAGACCCAGTACTTC. Encoded protein: CASSYRGAGSRETQYF.

In this sample, this clone turned up once. The rearrangement joins TRBV7-9 to TRBJ1-2; possible D gene TRBD1, 5 bases. Germline V gives CDR1 SEHNR, CDR2 FQNEAQ (reference sequence). The CDR3 is 13 residues long. V was pared by 6 bases and J by 8 bases, with 16 bases between. CDR3 region: CASSFPQGAGYTF. For the CDR3, the DNA is TGTGCCAGCAGTTTTCCTCAGGGTGCCGGCTACACCTTC.

The chain links TRBV7-2 to TRBJ1-4; 9 bases line up with TRBD1. Trimming at V came to 5 bases and at J to 8 bases, leaving 9 bases not matched to a gene. The CDR3 has 15 residues. Germline lookup yields CDR1 SGHTA and CDR2 FQGNSA. The CDR3 coding sequence is TGTGCCAGCAGCCCCCACAGGGGGCGTTCCGAAAAACTGTTTTTT. Amino acids: CASSPHRGRSEKLFF.

This clone was recorded a few times. The J gene is TRBJ1-3, the V gene TRBV28, with D unclear. Germline CDR1 reads MDHEN; CDR2 reads SYDVKM. Between the trimmed V and J ends, which lost 3 bases and 0 bases, there was a span of 15 bases. The CDR3 has 17 amino acids. The CDR3 loop reads CASSFPHSDPSGNTIYF. CDR3 coding DNA: TGTGCCAGCAGTTTCCCTCACAGTGACCCCTCTGGAAACACCATATATTTT.

J is TRBJ2-7 and V is TRBV30; TRBD1 matches 8 bases. V shed 7 bases, J shed 2 bases, and the junction held 13 bases outside the gene matches. Germline V gene data show CDR1 as GTSNPN and CDR2 as SVGIG (reference sequence). The CDR3 length is 15 residues. The CDR3 DNA reads TGTGCCTCCTCATCCCCCCTCAGGGGGCCCTACGAGCAGTACTTC. This translates into CASSSPLRGPYEQYF.

The CDR3: CASSLGLSNQPQHF. The CDR3, as DNA: TGTGCCAGCAGCTTGGGACTTAGCAATCAGCCCCAGCATTTT. This chain connects TRBV7-2 to TRBJ1-5; TRBD1 might be the D (5 bases). The CDR3 has 14 amino acids. Germline V gene sequence: CDR1 SGHTA, CDR2 FQGNSA. Trimming cost V 3 bases and J 0 bases, with 6 bases left between them.